The rows below give T cell receptor beta chains drawn from one sample of a study of blood T cell repertoires in COVID-19. Clones were read by immunoSEQ multiplex PCR, and TCRdb kept only the in-frame ones, dropping some. This table holds some 11,000 clones, over 80% found once. Sequenced sample: peripheral blood. The receptors come from a human donor in a cohort sampled during active COVID-19. The CDR3 runs from the conserved cysteine through the conserved F or W. The D gene is left open where the match is weak. Clone size appears in some rows only: once, few, many, or a class for an expanded clone.

d_gene	abundance	j_gene	v_gene	CDR3aa	CDR3nt
TRBD1	.	TRBJ2-7	TRBV27	CASKNWGQLPYEQYF	TGTGCCAGCAAGAATTGGGGACAGTTGCCTTACGAGCAGTACTTC
TRBD1	few	TRBJ1-4	TRBV30	CAWTGTGLGNEKLFF	TGTGCCTGGACCGGGACAGGGCTGGGTAATGAAAAACTGTTTTTT
.	.	TRBJ2-3	TRBV7-9	CASSRDRTTDTQYF	TGTGCCAGCAGCCGAGACAGGACCACAGATACGCAGTATTTT
.	.	TRBJ2-3	TRBV10-1	CASSESLSDTQYF	TGCGCCAGCAGTGAGTCCCTATCAGATACGCAGTATTTT
.	.	TRBJ1-1	TRBV27	CASTPRQSTEAFF	TGTGCCAGCACCCCTAGGCAGAGCACTGAAGCTTTCTTT
.	.	TRBJ1-1	TRBV12-3/TRBV12-4	CASSITGFPEAFF	TGTGCCAGCAGTATTACAGGTTTCCCTGAAGCTTTCTTT
.	.	TRBJ2-1	TRBV4-1	CASSQDGKGVTVSYNEQFF	TGCGCCAGCAGCCAAGATGGTAAGGGGGTAACGGTATCCTACAATGAGCAGTTCTTC
TRBD1	.	TRBJ1-2	TRBV25-1	CASSGGWTGSLDF	TGTGCCAGCAGTGGAGGGTGGACAGGGTCCTTGGACTTC
.	.	TRBJ1-3	TRBV19	CASSISAGSGNTIYF	TGTGCCAGTAGTATTTCCGCCGGCTCTGGAAACACCATATATTTT
.	.	TRBJ2-7	TRBV27	CASSKAYVGGDTYEQYF	TGTGCCAGCAGTAAAGCCTACGTAGGGGGGGATACCTACGAGCAGTACTTC
.	.	TRBJ1-1	TRBV21-1	CASIPTHPKTGGRNTEAFF	TGTGCCAGCATCCCCACCCACCCAAAGACAGGGGGTCGGAACACTGAAGCTTTCTTT
TRBD2	few	TRBJ2-5	TRBV4-2	CASSQRGTTTNPETQYF	TGTGCCAGCAGCCAAAGAGGGACTACCACCAACCCGGAGACCCAGTACTTC
TRBD2	.	TRBJ2-3	TRBV4-1	CASSQFRLAGGHTQYF	TGCGCCAGCAGCCAATTTCGACTAGCGGGAGGGCATACGCAGTATTTT
.	.	TRBJ1-1	TRBV9	CASSTRVNTEAFF	TGTGCCAGCAGCACCCGGGTCAACACTGAAGCTTTCTTT
.	.	TRBJ1-1	TRBV6-5	CASSFQPGYTEAFF	TGTGCCAGCAGTTTCCAACCAGGGTACACTGAAGCTTTCTTT
TRBD2	.	TRBJ2-2	TRBV7-2	CASSLRGLAVANTGELFF	TGTGCCAGCAGCTTAAGGGGACTAGCAGTCGCGAACACCGGGGAGCTGTTTTTT
.	.	TRBJ1-5	TRBV3-1/TRBV3-2	CASRPGDGHSNQPQHF	TGTGCCAGCAGGCCGGGGGACGGACATAGCAATCAGCCCCAGCATTTT
.	.	TRBJ2-3	TRBV14	CASSPDVVPTTDTQYF	TGTGCCAGCAGCCCTGATGTGGTGCCTACCACAGATACGCAGTATTTT
.	.	TRBJ1-1	TRBV5-4	CASSLVESDTEAFF	TGTGCCAGCAGCTTGGTAGAAAGCGACACTGAAGCTTTCTTT
TRBD1	.	TRBJ2-2	TRBV18	CASSGAGGYTGELFF	TGTGCCAGCTCAGGCGCAGGGGGCTACACCGGGGAGCTGTTTTTT
TRBD2	.	TRBJ2-1	TRBV4-1	CASSQEPGLAGPSYNEQFF	TGCGCCAGCAGCCAAGAACCGGGACTAGCGGGACCATCCTACAATGAGCAGTTCTTC
.	once	TRBJ1-2	TRBV28	CASSLPRDYGYTF	TGTGCCAGCAGCCTACCCAGGGACTATGGCTACACCTTC
.	.	TRBJ1-6	TRBV28	CASSLGSSYNSPLHF	TGTGCCAGCAGTTTAGGTAGCTCCTATAATTCACCCCTCCACTTT
.	.	TRBJ1-6	TRBV19	CASSPQASADNSPLHF	TGTGCCAGTAGTCCCCAGGCGTCAGCGGATAATTCACCCCTCCACTTT
.	.	TRBJ2-3	TRBV29-1	CSSYSQTSTDTQYF	TGCAGCTCCTACTCCCAAACTAGCACAGATACGCAGTATTTT
.	few	TRBJ1-5	TRBV6-5	CASSYFGREDQPQHF	TGTGCCAGCAGTTACTTTGGTCGCGAGGATCAGCCCCAGCATTTT
TRBD1	.	TRBJ1-5	TRBV10-3	CAISTAGTEMQPQHF	TGTGCCATCTCAACGGCCGGGACAGAGATGCAGCCCCAGCATTTT
.	.	TRBJ1-4	TRBV27	CASSFAGREKLFF	TGTGCCAGCAGTTTTGCGGGGCGGGAAAAACTGTTTTTT
.	.	TRBJ2-7	TRBV19	CASSIGLPGGEQYF	TGTGCCAGTAGTATCGGCCTCCCGGGTGGCGAGCAGTACTTC
TRBD2	.	TRBJ2-3	TRBV29-1	CSVETPGTSGRALRDTQYF	TGCAGCGTCGAAACTCCCGGGACTAGCGGGAGGGCCCTCAGGGATACGCAGTATTTT
TRBD1	.	TRBJ2-3	TRBV5-6	CASSPRTGVTDTQYF	TGTGCCAGCAGCCCCCGGACAGGGGTGACAGATACGCAGTATTTT
TRBD1	.	TRBJ1-2	TRBV27	CASSLKPVTGQGRPNYGYTF	TGTGCCAGCAGTCTAAAGCCTGTTACAGGACAGGGGAGGCCTAACTATGGCTACACCTTC
TRBD1	.	TRBJ1-2	TRBV6-6	CASSYRQGKGGYTF	TGTGCCAGCAGTTATAGACAGGGGAAGGGTGGCTACACCTTC
TRBD2	once	TRBJ2-1	TRBV5-1	CASSLGLVGSHEQFF	TGCGCCAGCAGCCTGGGACTAGTCGGTTCGCATGAGCAGTTCTTC
TRBD1	.	TRBJ2-7	TRBV5-4	CASTSTTGFREQYF	TGTGCCAGCACCTCAACGACAGGGTTCCGCGAGCAGTACTTC
TRBD1	.	TRBJ2-7	TRBV4-2	CASSREQGGNYEQYF	TGTGCCAGCAGCCGAGAACAGGGGGGTAACTACGAGCAGTACTTC
.	.	TRBJ1-6	TRBV2	CATLGDILSSYNSPLHF	TGTGCCACCCTGGGGGACATTTTAAGCTCCTATAATTCACCCCTCCACTTT
TRBD1	.	TRBJ2-2	TRBV14	CASSQRTGRAGELFF	TGTGCCAGCAGCCAACGGACAGGGCGAGCCGGGGAGCTGTTTTTT
TRBD2	.	TRBJ2-3	TRBV6-1	CASSFVGGPTDTQYF	TGTGCCAGCAGTTTTGTGGGAGGGCCAACAGATACGCAGTATTTT
.	.	TRBJ2-1	TRBV28	CASRAISRRDEQFF	TGTGCCAGCAGAGCAATTTCCCGTCGGGATGAGCAGTTCTTC
.	.	TRBJ2-5	TRBV5-1	CASSFRREQETQYF	TGCGCCAGCAGCTTTAGAAGGGAGCAAGAGACCCAGTACTTC
.	.	TRBJ2-1	TRBV4-2	CASSQRLVSFEQFF	TGTGCCAGCAGCCAAAGACTAGTCTCGTTTGAGCAGTTCTTC
.	few	TRBJ1-1	TRBV5-4	CASSRPGGETEAFF	TGTGCCAGCAGCAGGCCCGGGGGTGAGACTGAAGCTTTCTTT
.	.	TRBJ2-2	TRBV6-6	CASRIRGSNTGELFF	TGTGCCAGCAGAATCAGGGGCTCGAACACCGGGGAGCTGTTTTTT
.	.	TRBJ2-5	TRBV12-3/TRBV12-4	CASRVSGAETQYF	TGTGCCAGCAGAGTCTCAGGGGCCGAGACCCAGTACTTC
TRBD2	.	TRBJ2-3	TRBV5-1	CASSSGTSADTQYF	TGCGCCAGCAGCTCCGGGACTAGCGCAGATACGCAGTATTTT
TRBD2	.	TRBJ2-2	TRBV11-2	CASSLTRAGGTGELFF	TGTGCCAGCAGTTTAACCCGAGCGGGAGGCACCGGGGAGCTGTTTTTT
.	.	TRBJ2-7	TRBV5-1	CASSLGQTRAAYEQYF	TGCGCCAGCAGCTTGGGCCAGACTAGGGCCGCCTACGAGCAGTACTTC
TRBD1	.	TRBJ1-2	TRBV5-1	CASSYDRAYGYTF	TGCGCCAGCAGCTATGACAGGGCCTATGGCTACACCTTC
TRBD1	once	TRBJ2-3	TRBV7-2	CASSPDRGKSDTQYF	TGTGCCAGCAGCCCTGACAGGGGGAAGTCAGATACGCAGTATTTT
TRBD2	.	TRBJ2-4	TRBV2	CASTTGTSGNIQYF	TGTGCCAGCACCACCGGGACTAGCGGGAACATTCAGTACTTC
TRBD2	.	TRBJ2-1	TRBV7-9	CASSELAGVNTNEQFF	TGTGCCAGCAGCGAACTAGCGGGAGTGAATACAAATGAGCAGTTCTTC
TRBD1	.	TRBJ2-1	TRBV5-1	CASTRTGGSYNEQFF	TGCGCCAGCACCCGCACAGGGGGCTCCTACAATGAGCAGTTCTTC
.	.	TRBJ2-7	TRBV5-1	CASSLRQSYYEQYF	TGCGCCAGCAGCTTAAGACAGAGTTACTACGAGCAGTACTTC
TRBD1	.	TRBJ2-7	TRBV7-6	CASSPTGGAYEQYF	TGTGCCAGCAGCCCGACAGGGGGCGCCTACGAGCAGTACTTC
TRBD1	.	TRBJ1-2	TRBV28	CASSAPTGSDGYTF	TGTGCCAGCAGTGCCCCGACAGGGAGCGATGGCTACACCTTC
.	.	TRBJ2-7	TRBV3-1/TRBV3-2	CASSQTRQAQYF	TGTGCCAGCAGCCAGACTAGGCAGGCGCAGTACTTC
TRBD2	.	TRBJ2-1	TRBV7-9	CASGPLAGGRNEQFF	TGTGCCAGCGGCCCATTAGCGGGGGGACGGAATGAGCAGTTCTTC
TRBD1	.	TRBJ1-3	TRBV2	CASRTPGQGFGNTIYF	TGTGCCAGCAGGACACCGGGACAGGGGTTTGGAAACACCATATATTTT